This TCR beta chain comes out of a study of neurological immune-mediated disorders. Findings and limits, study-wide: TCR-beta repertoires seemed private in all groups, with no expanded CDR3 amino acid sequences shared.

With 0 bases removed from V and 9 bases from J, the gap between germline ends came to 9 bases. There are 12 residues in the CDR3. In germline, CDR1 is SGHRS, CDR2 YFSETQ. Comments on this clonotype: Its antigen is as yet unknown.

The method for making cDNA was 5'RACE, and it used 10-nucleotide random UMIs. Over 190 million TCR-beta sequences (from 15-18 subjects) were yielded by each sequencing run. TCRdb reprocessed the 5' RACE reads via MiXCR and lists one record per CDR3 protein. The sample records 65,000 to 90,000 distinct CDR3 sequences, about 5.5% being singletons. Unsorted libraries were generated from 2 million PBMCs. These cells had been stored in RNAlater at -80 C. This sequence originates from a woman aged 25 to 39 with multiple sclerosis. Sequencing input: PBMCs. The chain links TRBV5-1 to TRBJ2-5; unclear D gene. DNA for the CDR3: TGCGCCAGCAGCTTGGCCCAGAACGCCCAGTACTTC. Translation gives CASSLAQNAQYF. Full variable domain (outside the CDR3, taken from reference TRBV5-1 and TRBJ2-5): KAGVTQTPRYLIKTRGQQVTLSCSPISGHRSVSWYQQTPGQGLQFLFEYFSETQRNKGNFPGRFSGRQFSNSRSEMNVSTLELGDSALYLCASSLAQNAQYFGPGTRLLVL.